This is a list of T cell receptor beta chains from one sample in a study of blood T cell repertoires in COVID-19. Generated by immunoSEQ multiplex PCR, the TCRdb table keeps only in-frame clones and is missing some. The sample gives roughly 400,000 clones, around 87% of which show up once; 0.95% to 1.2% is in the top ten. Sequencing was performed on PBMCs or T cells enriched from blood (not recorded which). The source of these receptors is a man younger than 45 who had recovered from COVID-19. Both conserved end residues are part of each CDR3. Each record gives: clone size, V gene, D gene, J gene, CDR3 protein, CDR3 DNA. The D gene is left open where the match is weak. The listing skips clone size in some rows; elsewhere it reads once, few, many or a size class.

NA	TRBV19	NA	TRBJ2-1	CASSIHSDSYNEQFF	TGTGCCAGTAGTATTCACTCTGACTCCTACAATGAGCAGTTCTTC
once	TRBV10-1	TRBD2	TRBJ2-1	CASSTGGVVWGNEQFF	TGCGCCAGCAGCACGGGGGGGGTTGTCTGGGGCAATGAGCAGTTCTTC
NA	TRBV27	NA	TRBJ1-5	CASSFDFLQPQHF	TGTGCCAGCAGTTTTGACTTTTTGCAGCCCCAGCATTTT
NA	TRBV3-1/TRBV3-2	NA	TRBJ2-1	CASSQRWPGVNDEQFF	TGTGCCAGCAGCCAACGGTGGCCGGGGGTTAACGATGAGCAGTTCTTC
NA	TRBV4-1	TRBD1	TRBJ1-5	CASSQGDRGTASNQPQHF	TGCGCCAGCAGCCAAGGGGATCGGGGGACAGCAAGCAATCAGCCCCAGCATTTT
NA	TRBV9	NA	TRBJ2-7	CASSPLGGKLYEQYF	TGTGCCAGCAGCCCTCTAGGAGGAAAGCTCTACGAGCAGTACTTC
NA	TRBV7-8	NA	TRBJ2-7	CASSPRGREQYF	TGTGCCAGCAGCCCCAGAGGGAGGGAGCAGTACTTC
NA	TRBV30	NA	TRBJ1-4	CAWSTGHFSSEKLFF	TGTGCCTGGAGTACGGGACATTTCTCGAGCGAAAAACTGTTTTTT
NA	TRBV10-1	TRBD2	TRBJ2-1	CASRTSGSDEQFF	TGCGCCAGCAGGACTAGCGGGAGCGATGAGCAGTTCTTC
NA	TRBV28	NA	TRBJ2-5	CASAPVLQETQYF	TGTGCCAGCGCCCCGGTATTGCAAGAGACCCAGTACTTC
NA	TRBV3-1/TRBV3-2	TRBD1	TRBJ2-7	CASSLGGQGAYEQYF	TGTGCCAGCAGCCTAGGGGGGCAGGGGGCTTACGAGCAGTACTTC
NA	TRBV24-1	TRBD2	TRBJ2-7	CATSDPQAGDRGEQYF	TGTGCCACCAGTGATCCCCAAGCGGGAGATCGGGGCGAGCAGTACTTC